These T cell receptor beta chains were read from a single sample in a study of T cell repertoires in cytomegalovirus infection. These receptors have no identified antigens. TCRdb used MiXCR to reprocess the reads, holding one entry per CDR3 protein. This table holds 100,000 or so distinct CDR3 sequences, under 45% found once. This specimen was CD8+ T cells from cultured PBMCs, taken from culture after CMV antigen stimulation. All receptors derive from a human donor in good health (CMV status not recorded). Some clones in this sample may be carry-over from other donors' samples. The CDR3 runs from the conserved cysteine through the conserved F or W. Fields, in order: clone size, J gene, D gene, V gene, CDR3 DNA, CDR3 protein. D genes are given only for firm matches. The size of a clone is reported for some rows only, either as once, few or many, or as a class for expanded clones.

few | TRBJ2-7 | NA | TRBV4-1 | TGCGCCAGCAGCCAAGAAAAGGGGAGCACCTACGAGCAGTACTTC | CASSQEKGSTYEQYF
NA | TRBJ2-3 | TRBD1 | TRBV27 | TGTGCCAGCAGTTTAGGAGGGACAGGGGCTGCAGATACGCAGTATTTT | CASSLGGTGAADTQYF
NA | TRBJ1-2 | NA | TRBV15 | TGTGCCACCAGCAGAGATCGTTCGGACGGCTATGGCTACACCTTC | CATSRDRSDGYGYTF
few | TRBJ2-5 | NA | TRBV6-5 | TGTGCCAGCAGTTACCCGAACCAAGAGACCCAGTACTTC | CASSYPNQETQYF
NA | TRBJ1-2 | NA | TRBV6-1 | TGTGCCAGCAGTTACGAAGGGACCTATGGCTACACCTTC | CASSYEGTYGYTF
few | TRBJ2-7 | TRBD1 | TRBV12-3/TRBV12-4 | TGTGCCAGCAGTCTACAGGGGTCGTCCTACGAGCAGTACTTC | CASSLQGSSYEQYF
few | TRBJ1-5 | TRBD1 | TRBV2 | TGTGCCAGCAGTAAAAACGGACAGGGTAATCAGCCCCAGCATTTT | CASSKNGQGNQPQHF
few | TRBJ1-1 | NA | TRBV20-1 | TGCAGTGTCATTCCCGGGTTCAACACTGAAGCTTTCTTT | CSVIPGFNTEAFF
NA | TRBJ1-1 | TRBD1 | TRBV29-1 | TGCAGCGCCCGGGACAGATCACTAAACACTGAAGCTTTCTTT | CSARDRSLNTEAFF
few | TRBJ2-1 | TRBD1 | TRBV12-3/TRBV12-4 | TGTGCCAGCAAACATGGACAGGGTGGAACCAATGAGCAGTTCTTC | CASKHGQGGTNEQFF
NA | TRBJ1-6 | NA | TRBV2 | TGTGCCAGCAGTGGTGAGGGGAGCTCCTATAATTCACCCCTCCACTTT | CASSGEGSSYNSPLHF
few | TRBJ2-3 | TRBD2 | TRBV5-1 | TGCGCCAGCAGCGCAGGACTAGTTCTCGCAGATACGCAGTATTTT | CASSAGLVLADTQYF
many | TRBJ1-2 | NA | TRBV29-1 | TGCAGCGTTGAAGATTTACGGGACCCCAACTATGGCTACACCTTC | CSVEDLRDPNYGYTF
few | TRBJ1-1 | TRBD1 | TRBV7-2 | TGTGCCAGCAGCTTAGTACAGGGGGGCACTGAAGCTTTCTTT | CASSLVQGGTEAFF
NA | TRBJ2-1 | TRBD1 | TRBV28 | TGTGCCAGCAGCATTGGGACAGGGGGTCTCGATGAGCAGTTCTTC | CASSIGTGGLDEQFF
few | TRBJ1-2 | NA | TRBV29-1 | TGCAGCGTTGAAGATCCACCCGGTGGTCTAGTGGGGTTCTACACCTTC | CSVEDPPGGLVGFYTF
NA | TRBJ1-2 | NA | TRBV19 | TGTGCCAGTAGTCCATTGATGGACTATGGCTACACCTTC | CASSPLMDYGYTF
many | TRBJ2-7 | NA | TRBV20-1 | TGCAGTGCTCTCCGGGGGACCTACGAGCAGTACTTC | CSALRGTYEQYF
few | TRBJ1-1 | TRBD1 | TRBV7-2 | TGTGCCAGCAGCTGGACAGGGGCGACTGAAGCTTTCTTT | CASSWTGATEAFF
few | TRBJ1-6 | TRBD1 | TRBV30 | TGTGCCTGGAGTAGCCGGGACAGTGGGTTTGCGTCCTATAATTCACCCCTCCACTTT | CAWSSRDSGFASYNSPLHF
NA | TRBJ1-5 | NA | TRBV29-1 | TGCAGCGTTGTACAACCGGGTCAGCCCCAGCATTTT | CSVVQPGQPQHF
once | TRBJ1-2 | NA | TRBV15 | TGTGCCACCAGCAGAGCCCTGGGTGGGGATGGCTACACCTTC | CATSRALGGDGYTF
few | TRBJ2-6 | TRBD1 | TRBV5-1 | TGCGCCAGCAGCTTCGACAGGGGAGCCAACGTCCTGACTTTC | CASSFDRGANVLTF
many | TRBJ2-7 | NA | TRBV7-6 | TGTGCCAGCAGCTTAGTTGGGGACTACGAGCAGTACTTC | CASSLVGDYEQYF
NA | TRBJ2-3 | NA | TRBV20-1 | TGCAGTGCTAGAGACCTACTGGCGGGGCCCACAGATACGCAGTATTTT | CSARDLLAGPTDTQYF
few | TRBJ2-5 | NA | TRBV12-3/TRBV12-4 | TGTGCCAGCAGTACGTCCCCGGAGACCCAGTACTTC | CASSTSPETQYF
once | TRBJ2-7 | NA | TRBV27 | TGTGCCAGCAGTTTTGGGGTGGACTACTACGAGCAGTACTTC | CASSFGVDYYEQYF
NA | TRBJ2-1 | NA | TRBV20-1 | TGCAGTGCTTTCCTGGCTAGCTCCTACAATGAGCAGTTCTTC | CSAFLASSYNEQFF
NA | TRBJ1-4 | NA | TRBV6-5 | TGTGCCAGCACGGGTAATACTAATGAAAAACTGTTTTTT | CASTGNTNEKLFF
NA | TRBJ2-1 | TRBD1 | TRBV7-6 | TGTGCCAGCAGCTCGAACAGGGGGCGCTCCTACAATGAGCAGTTCTTC | CASSSNRGRSYNEQFF
few | TRBJ1-4 | NA | TRBV12-3/TRBV12-4 | TGTGCCAGCAGTCCCCTCCGTAATGAAAAACTGTTTTTT | CASSPLRNEKLFF
many | TRBJ1-4 | NA | TRBV7-8 | TGTGCCAGCAGCTTAGCCCGGTTTGAAAAACTGTTTTTT | CASSLARFEKLFF